The rows below give T cell receptor beta chains drawn from one sample of a study of CD8 T cells in Susac syndrome. TCRdb reprocessed the immunoSEQ multiplex PCR reads via MiXCR and lists one record per CDR3 protein. In the table there are approximately 190,000 distinct CDR3 sequences, roughly 92% of which are singletons. The sequenced sample consisted of CD4+ T cells from PBMCs. The receptors stem from a human donor in good health. CDR3s include the opening cysteine and the closing phenylalanine or tryptophan. The order of the fields is D gene, J gene, V gene, clone size, CDR3 protein, CDR3 DNA. The D gene is left open where the match is weak. Clone size is stated in some rows and not others, as once, few, many or a class when expanded.

NA TRBJ1-1 TRBV5-1 NA CASSFNSRGTEAFF TGCGCCAGCAGCTTTAACTCTCGGGGCACTGAAGCTTTCTTT
TRBD1 TRBJ2-7 TRBV9 NA CASSSGTVLSEQYF TGTGCCAGCAGCTCAGGGACAGTTCTTTCCGAGCAGTACTTC
NA TRBJ1-3 TRBV4-1 NA CASSQGGSPFSGNTIYF TGCGCCAGCAGCCAAGGCGGCAGTCCTTTCTCTGGAAACACCATATATTTT
TRBD1 TRBJ2-1 TRBV4-3 NA CASSHQTGQGGPLSSYNEQFF TGCGCCAGCAGCCACCAAACCGGACAGGGGGGACCCTTGAGCTCCTACAATGAGCAGTTCTTC
NA TRBJ2-2 TRBV5-4 NA CASSLAGGNTGELFF TGTGCCAGCAGCTTGGCCGGGGGGAACACCGGGGAGCTGTTTTTT
NA TRBJ1-2 TRBV29-1 NA CSAAGATNYGYTF TGCAGCGCCGCGGGGGCGACTAACTATGGCTACACCTTC
NA TRBJ2-5 TRBV12-3/TRBV12-4 NA CASTEAEETQYF TGTGCCAGCACCGAGGCTGAAGAGACCCAGTACTTC
NA TRBJ2-2 TRBV29-1 NA CSVEKGGGELFF TGCAGCGTTGAGAAGGGCGGCGGGGAGCTGTTTTTT
NA TRBJ2-2 TRBV7-6 NA CASSLSRTGELFF TGTGCCAGCAGCTTATCGAGAACCGGGGAGCTGTTTTTT
NA TRBJ1-2 TRBV9 NA CASSGPQGYGYTF TGTGCCAGCAGCGGACCACAGGGATATGGCTACACCTTC
NA TRBJ2-1 TRBV12-2 NA CASRLVPSSYNEQFF TGTGCAAGTCGCTTAGTACCTAGTTCCTACAATGAGCAGTTCTTC
NA TRBJ1-2 TRBV5-1 NA CASKEPGITYGYTF TGCGCCAGTAAGGAACCTGGCATAACCTATGGCTACACCTTC
NA TRBJ1-1 TRBV30 NA CAWRNRRNTEAFF TGTGCCTGGAGAAACAGGAGGAACACTGAAGCTTTCTTT
NA TRBJ2-2 TRBV27 NA CASSLFPRTANTGELFF TGTGCCAGCAGTTTATTTCCGAGGACAGCGAACACCGGGGAGCTGTTTTTT
NA TRBJ2-6 TRBV27 NA CASSGGLRANVLTF TGTGCCAGCAGTGGCGGACTCAGGGCCAACGTCCTGACTTTC
TRBD1 TRBJ1-6 TRBV28 once CASSPQGLFSPLHF TGTGCCAGCAGCCCACAGGGGTTGTTTTCACCCCTCCACTTT
NA TRBJ1-1 TRBV12-5 once CASGLVHGMNTEAFF TGTGCTAGTGGTTTGGTACATGGGATGAACACTGAAGCTTTCTTT
NA TRBJ1-3 TRBV19 NA CASSAGGSSGNTIYF TGTGCCAGTAGTGCCGGAGGAAGCTCTGGAAACACCATATATTTT
NA TRBJ1-5 TRBV29-1 NA CSVGQGADQPQHF TGCAGCGTCGGGCAGGGAGCGGATCAGCCCCAGCATTTT
NA TRBJ2-5 TRBV3-1 NA CASSQLGTLQETQYF TGTGCCAGCAGCCAGCTCGGGACACTCCAAGAGACCCAGTACTTC
NA TRBJ2-3 TRBV5-4 NA CASSFQTDTQYF TGTGCCAGCAGCTTCCAGACAGATACGCAGTATTTT
NA TRBJ2-2 TRBV5-1 once CASSLVIGLAGELFF TGCGCCAGCAGCTTGGTTATTGGCCTGGCCGGGGAGCTGTTTTTT
NA TRBJ1-2 TRBV12-3/TRBV12-4 NA CASSSQILAMGYTF TGTGCCAGCAGTTCACAGATCCTCGCTATGGGCTACACCTTC
TRBD1 TRBJ1-5 TRBV20-1 NA CSVRQGASQPQHF TGCAGTGTTAGACAGGGGGCTAGTCAGCCCCAGCATTTT
NA TRBJ2-5 TRBV23-1 NA CASSQSERDEETQYF TGCGCCAGCAGTCAATCGGAGAGGGACGAAGAGACCCAGTACTTC
NA TRBJ1-1 TRBV5-1 NA CASSEEGTEAFF TGCGCCAGCAGCGAGGAGGGGACTGAAGCTTTCTTT
TRBD1 TRBJ2-5 TRBV19 NA CASSTSPTGLETQYF TGTGCCAGTAGTACTTCCCCGACAGGGTTGGAGACCCAGTACTTC
NA TRBJ2-3 TRBV5-1 few CASSFATTDTQYF TGCGCCAGCAGCTTCGCGACCACAGATACGCAGTATTTT
TRBD2 TRBJ2-5 TRBV19 once CASSTGLAQYQETQYF TGTGCCAGTAGTACTGGACTAGCTCAGTACCAAGAGACCCAGTACTTC
NA TRBJ2-3 TRBV3-1 NA CASSQEGNTDTQYF TGTGCCAGCAGCCAAGAGGGCAACACAGATACGCAGTATTTT
NA TRBJ2-3 TRBV7-2 NA CASSFQGGGTDTQYF TGTGCCAGCAGCTTCCAAGGGGGGGGCACAGATACGCAGTATTTT
NA TRBJ1-1 TRBV5-1 few CASSFRGENTEAFF TGCGCCAGCAGCTTCCGGGGGGAGAACACTGAAGCTTTCTTT
NA TRBJ2-1 TRBV13 NA CASSLQRRGQFF TGTGCCAGCAGCCTCCAACGTAGGGGGCAGTTCTTC
TRBD1 TRBJ2-1 TRBV29-1 NA CSASGGASYNEQFF TGCAGCGCCTCAGGGGGAGCATCCTACAATGAGCAGTTCTTC
TRBD1 TRBJ2-3 TRBV18 NA CASSQGRGPGTDTQYF TGTGCCAGCTCACAAGGCAGGGGGCCGGGCACAGATACGCAGTATTTT
TRBD1 TRBJ2-1 TRBV5-1 NA CASSLLGTGGPNEQFF TGCGCCAGCAGCTTATTAGGGACAGGGGGGCCTAATGAGCAGTTCTTC
TRBD2 TRBJ2-3 TRBV11-2 NA CASSLEGPILLAGTTDTQYF TGTGCCAGCAGCTTAGAGGGCCCGATTTTACTAGCGGGGACAACAGATACGCAGTATTTT
NA TRBJ1-1 TRBV6-2/TRBV6-3 NA CASSSPRATAFF TGTGCCAGCAGTTCTCCGAGGGCCACGGCTTTCTTT
NA TRBJ1-1 TRBV5-6 NA CASSWGGEAFF TGTGCCAGCAGCTGGGGGGGGGAGGCTTTCTTT
NA TRBJ2-5 TRBV5-4 NA CASSEVGSGETQYF TGTGCCAGCAGCGAGGTCGGGTCCGGTGAGACCCAGTACTTC
TRBD1 TRBJ2-4 TRBV19 once CASSLTGAKNIQYF TGTGCCAGTAGTTTGACAGGGGCCAAAAACATTCAGTACTTC
NA TRBJ1-2 TRBV7-2 NA CASSQRFGGANYGYTF TGTGCCAGCAGCCAACGTTTCGGGGGCGCTAACTATGGCTACACCTTC
NA TRBJ2-3 TRBV5-1 NA CASSSGIGGRSTDTQYF TGCGCCAGCAGCAGCGGGATAGGGGGCAGGAGCACAGATACGCAGTATTTT
TRBD1 TRBJ2-7 TRBV29-1 NA CSVLGQGTYEQYF TGCAGCGTGCTGGGACAGGGGACCTACGAGCAGTACTTC
NA TRBJ2-3 TRBV4-1 NA CASSHPGLYTDTQYF TGCGCCAGCAGCCATCCGGGACTCTACACAGATACGCAGTATTTT
NA TRBJ1-6 TRBV2 NA CASSVGIGNSPLHF TGTGCCAGCAGTGTCGGCATCGGCAATTCACCCCTCCACTTT
NA TRBJ2-3 TRBV5-6 NA CASSPKPGADTQYF TGTGCCAGCAGCCCTAAACCGGGCGCAGATACGCAGTATTTT
NA TRBJ2-3 TRBV11-2 NA CASSAGPFPYF TGTGCCAGCAGCGCGGGGCCCTTTCCGTATTTT
TRBD1 TRBJ2-1 TRBV5-1 NA CASRDRGNEQFF TGCGCCAGCAGGGACAGGGGCAATGAGCAGTTCTTC
NA TRBJ2-3 TRBV7-8 NA CASSLEELTDTQYF TGTGCCAGCAGCTTAGAAGAACTCACAGATACGCAGTATTTT
NA TRBJ1-1 TRBV27 NA CASSLYGLGTEAFF TGTGCCAGCAGTTTATACGGATTAGGCACTGAAGCTTTCTTT